These T cell receptor beta chains were read from a single sample in a study of shared clonotypes between healthy human individuals. Using immunoSEQ multiplex PCR, the repertoire was profiled, and TCRdb retains in-frame clones only, with some absent. The sample holds some 1.5 million clones, about 96% seen once. What was sequenced was naive CD4+ T cells sorted from blood. These receptors were collected from a man aged 30 to 45 in good health. CDR3s leave out the opening cysteine and the closing phenylalanine or tryptophan.

TRBJ2-3 TRBV13 16 ASSLPRIGLAGTDTQY
TRBJ2-2 TRBV6-5 14 ASSYSGQENTGELF
TRBJ1-2 TRBV28 15 ASSPHRDRAHHYGYT
TRBJ1-2 TRBV7-3 13 ASSLDRDSIYGYT
TRBJ2-1 TRBV29-1 12 SVDYPSSYNEQF
TRBJ2-6 TRBV11-3 12 ASSPFSGANVLT
TRBJ1-2 TRBV28 12 ASSFLGDSGFFT
TRBJ2-7 TRBV18 12 ASSPETASYEQY
TRBJ2-1 TRBV7-2 13 ASSFRTGANNEQF
TRBJ1-2 TRBV5-6 11 ASSLGINYGYT
TRBJ2-3 TRBV9 15 ASSEGRAATSTDTQY
TRBJ2-7 TRBV6-5 12 ASSRTESSYEQY
TRBJ1-5 TRBV7-2 12 ASSLDPGIQPQH
TRBJ2-3 TRBV28 10 ASMGGGDTQY
TRBJ1-5 TRBV2 11 ASSSGVPQPQH
TRBJ1-4 TRBV28 13 ASSLLSVANEKLF
TRBJ1-1 TRBV5-1 12 ASSPTQGSTEAF
TRBJ2-5 TRBV18 13 ASSPRDSDQETQY
TRBJ1-3 TRBV6-5 12 ASNPGNAGNTIY
TRBJ2-7 TRBV30 9 AWSTGWQQY
TRBJ2-7 TRBV6-6 12 ASSYLAGAGEQY
TRBJ2-1 TRBV9 17 ASSVEDTSGRSGDNEQF
TRBJ2-5 TRBV5-4 12 ASSQGRVQETQY
TRBJ2-1 TRBV7-3 14 ASSLIAESSYNEQF